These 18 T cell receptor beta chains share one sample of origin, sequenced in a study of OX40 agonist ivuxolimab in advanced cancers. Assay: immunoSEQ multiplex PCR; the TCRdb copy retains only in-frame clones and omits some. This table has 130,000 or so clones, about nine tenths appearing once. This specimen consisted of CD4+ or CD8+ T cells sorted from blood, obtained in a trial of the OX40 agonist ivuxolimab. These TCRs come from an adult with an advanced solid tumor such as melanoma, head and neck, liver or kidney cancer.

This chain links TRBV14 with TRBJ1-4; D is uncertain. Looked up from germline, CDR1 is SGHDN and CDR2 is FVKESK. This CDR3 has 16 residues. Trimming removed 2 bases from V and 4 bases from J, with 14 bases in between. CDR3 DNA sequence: TGTGCCAGCAGCCAAACCGGTGGCACTTTTAATGAAAAACTGTTTTTT. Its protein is CASSQTGGTFNEKLFF.

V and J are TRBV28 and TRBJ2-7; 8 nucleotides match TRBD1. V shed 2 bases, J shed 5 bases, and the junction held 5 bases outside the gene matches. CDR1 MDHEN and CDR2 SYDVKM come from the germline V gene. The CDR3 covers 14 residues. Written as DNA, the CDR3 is TGTGCCAGCAGTTTACACGGACAGGGCAACGAGCAGTACTTC. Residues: CASSLHGQGNEQYF.

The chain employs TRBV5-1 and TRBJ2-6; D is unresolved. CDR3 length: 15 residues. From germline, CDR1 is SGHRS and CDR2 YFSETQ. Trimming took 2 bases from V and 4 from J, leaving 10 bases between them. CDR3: CASSLAFSGANVLTF. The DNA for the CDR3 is TGCGCCAGCAGCTTAGCGTTTTCAGGGGCCAACGTCCTGACTTTC.

CDR3 sequence (DNA): TGTGCCAGTAGTATAGGCGGGGGACTAGTACGGTCCTACGAGCAGTACTTC. Protein: CASSIGGGLVRSYEQYF. V is TRBV19 and J is TRBJ2-7; TRBD2 matches 8 bases. The CDR3 extends over 17 amino acids. CDR1 is LNHDA, CDR2 SQIVND, per germline (reference sequence). V shed 1 base and J 1 base; nucleotides not matched to a gene: 9.

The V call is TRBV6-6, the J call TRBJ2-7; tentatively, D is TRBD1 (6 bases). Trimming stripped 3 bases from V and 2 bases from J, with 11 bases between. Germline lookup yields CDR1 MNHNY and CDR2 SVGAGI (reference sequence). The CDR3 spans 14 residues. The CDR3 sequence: CASSYEDRAYEQYF. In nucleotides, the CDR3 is TGTGCCAGCAGTTATGAGGACAGAGCCTACGAGCAGTACTTC.

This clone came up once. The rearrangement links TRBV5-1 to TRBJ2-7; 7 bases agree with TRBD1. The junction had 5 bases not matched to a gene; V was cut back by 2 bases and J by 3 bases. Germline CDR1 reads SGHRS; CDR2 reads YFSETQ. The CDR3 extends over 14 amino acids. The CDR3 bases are TGCGCCAGCAGCTTCAACGGACAGGACTACGAGCAGTACTTC. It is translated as CASSFNGQDYEQYF.

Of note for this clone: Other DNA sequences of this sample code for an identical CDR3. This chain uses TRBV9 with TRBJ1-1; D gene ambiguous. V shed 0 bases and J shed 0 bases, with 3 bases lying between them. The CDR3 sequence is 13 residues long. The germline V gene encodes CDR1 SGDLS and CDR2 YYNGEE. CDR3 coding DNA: TGTGCCAGCAGCGTAGCAGTGAACACTGAAGCTTTCTTT. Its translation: CASSVAVNTEAFF.

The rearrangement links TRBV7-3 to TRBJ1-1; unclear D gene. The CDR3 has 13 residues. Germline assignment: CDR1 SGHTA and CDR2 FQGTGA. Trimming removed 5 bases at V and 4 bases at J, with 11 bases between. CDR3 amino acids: CASSQEPATEAFF. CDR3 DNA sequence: TGTGCCAGCAGCCAGGAACCAGCCACTGAAGCTTTCTTT.

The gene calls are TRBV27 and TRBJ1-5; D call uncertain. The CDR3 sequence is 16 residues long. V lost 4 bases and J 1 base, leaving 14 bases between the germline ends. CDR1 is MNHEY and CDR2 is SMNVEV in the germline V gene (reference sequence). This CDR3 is CASSSGGVLSNQPQHF. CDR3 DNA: TGTGCCAGCAGTTCAGGTGGGGTTTTAAGCAATCAGCCCCAGCATTTT.

Written as DNA, the CDR3 is TGTGCCAGCAGCCAAGATAGGGTAGCGGGAGGACAAGAGACCCAGTACTTC. Protein sequence: CASSQDRVAGGQETQYF. The V and J genes are TRBV14 and TRBJ2-5; 10 bases align to TRBD2. Unmatched junction bases numbered 6, after V lost 0 bases and J lost 2 bases. This CDR3 comprises 17 residues. Germline CDR1 is SGHDN and CDR2 is FVKESK.

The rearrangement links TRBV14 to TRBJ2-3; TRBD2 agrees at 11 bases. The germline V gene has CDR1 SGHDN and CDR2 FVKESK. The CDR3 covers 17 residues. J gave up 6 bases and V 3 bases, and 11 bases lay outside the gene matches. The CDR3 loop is CASSHPTSGIRVDTQYF. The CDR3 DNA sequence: TGTGCCAGCAGCCACCCGACTAGCGGGATACGGGTGGATACGCAGTATTTT.

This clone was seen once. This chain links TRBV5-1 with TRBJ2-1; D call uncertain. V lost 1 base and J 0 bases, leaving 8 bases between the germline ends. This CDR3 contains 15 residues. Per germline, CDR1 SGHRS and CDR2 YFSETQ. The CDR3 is CASSLNSDSYNEQFF. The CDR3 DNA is TGCGCCAGCAGCTTGAACTCAGACTCCTACAATGAGCAGTTCTTC.

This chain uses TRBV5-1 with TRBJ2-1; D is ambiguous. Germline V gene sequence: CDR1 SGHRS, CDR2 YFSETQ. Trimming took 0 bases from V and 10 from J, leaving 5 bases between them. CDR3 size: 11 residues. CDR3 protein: CASSLGLEQFF. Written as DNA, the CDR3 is TGCGCCAGCAGCTTGGGGTTAGAGCAGTTCTTC.

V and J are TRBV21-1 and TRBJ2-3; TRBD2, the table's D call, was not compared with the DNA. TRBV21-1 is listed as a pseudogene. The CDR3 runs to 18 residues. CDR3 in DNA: TGTGCCAGCCCTCATCTAGCGGGAGGAAGGAGGGGCACAGATACGCAGTATTTT. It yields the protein CASPHLAGGRRGTDTQYF.

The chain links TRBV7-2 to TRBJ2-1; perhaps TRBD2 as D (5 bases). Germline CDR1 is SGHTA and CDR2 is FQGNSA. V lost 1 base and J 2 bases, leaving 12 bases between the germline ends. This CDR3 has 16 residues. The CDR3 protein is CASSLVGSGAYNEQFF. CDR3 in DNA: TGTGCCAGCAGCTTAGTGGGGAGCGGCGCCTACAATGAGCAGTTCTTC.

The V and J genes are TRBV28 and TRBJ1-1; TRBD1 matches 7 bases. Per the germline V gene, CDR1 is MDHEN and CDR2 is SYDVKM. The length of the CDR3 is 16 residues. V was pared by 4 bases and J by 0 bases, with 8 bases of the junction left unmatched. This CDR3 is CASSSRQGYMNTEAFF. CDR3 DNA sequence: TGTGCCAGCAGTTCCCGACAGGGTTACATGAACACTGAAGCTTTCTTT.

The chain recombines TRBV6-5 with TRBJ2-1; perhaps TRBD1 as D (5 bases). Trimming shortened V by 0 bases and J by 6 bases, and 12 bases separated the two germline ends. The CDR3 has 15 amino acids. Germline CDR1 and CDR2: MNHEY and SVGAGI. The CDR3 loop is CASSYSQGPGNEQFF. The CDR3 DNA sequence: TGTGCCAGCAGTTACTCTCAGGGTCCCGGCAATGAGCAGTTCTTC.

The CDR3 is CASSLYSGRTVSGNTIYF. The CDR3 DNA sequence: TGTGCCAGCAGTTTATATTCTGGCAGGACAGTCTCTGGAAACACCATATATTTT. This chain joins TRBV28 and TRBJ1-3; TRBD1 is a possible D gene (6 bases). V lost 1 base and J 0 bases, leaving 16 bases between the germline ends. This CDR3 is built from 18 residues. Germline V gene data show CDR1 as MDHEN and CDR2 as SYDVKM.